Presented here are 21 T cell receptor beta chains from one specimen sequenced in a study of post-analysis software for immune sequencing data. The study's findings and limits: Patients used four to six TRBV segments, including TRBV5-6, TRBV5-1 and TRBV20-1, more often than controls.

The TCR beta cDNA libraries carried unique molecular identifiers. From the PCR reads, TCRdb called clonotypes with MiXCR, one entry per CDR3 protein. The repertoire holds approximately 660,000 distinct CDR3 sequences, about 60% seen once, with approximately 11% in the top ten. These receptors' targets are unknown. What was sequenced was blood. The receptors stem from a girl under 10 years old with multiple sclerosis.

This clonotype was recorded only once. The DNA for the CDR3 is TGTGCCAGCAGTTTAGACGGGAACACCGGGGAGCTGTTTTTT. Protein: CASSLDGNTGELFF. This chain uses TRBV6-5 with TRBJ2-2; D is ambiguous. V was pared by 4 bases and J by 1 base, with 7 bases between. Per germline, CDR1 MNHEY and CDR2 SVGAGI. The CDR3 is 14 residues long.

This clonotype was counted a few times. The chain links TRBV4-3 to TRBJ2-1; D not certain. V lost 3 bases, J lost 5 bases, and 17 bases lay in between. CDR1 LGHNA and CDR2 YSLEER come from the germline V gene. CDR3 size: 16 residues. This chain's CDR3 is CASSHRMGFENNEQFF. The CDR3 DNA follows: TGCGCCAGCAGCCACCGAATGGGATTCGAGAACAATGAGCAGTTCTTC.

The chain couples TRBV4-2 to TRBJ1-2; TRBD1 matches at 9 bases. J lost 8 bases, V lost 2 bases, and 12 bases had no gene match. This CDR3 region has 16 residues. Germline lookup yields CDR1 LGHNA and CDR2 YNFKEQ. The CDR3 sequence: CASSQRSTGQGGGYTF. CDR3 nucleotides: TGTGCCAGCAGCCAACGAAGTACGGGACAGGGAGGCGGCTACACCTTC.

The gene calls are TRBV6-2 or TRBV6-3 and TRBJ1-5; 11 bases match TRBD1. V shed 7 bases and J 4 bases; nucleotides not matched to a gene: 6. Per the germline V gene, CDR1 is MNHEY and CDR2 is SVGEGT. The CDR3 length is 15 residues. The CDR3 bases are TGTGCCAGCAAAGGGACAGGGGGACTTAATCAGCCCCAGCATTTT. Its protein product is CASKGTGGLNQPQHF.

The chain recombines TRBV20-1 with TRBJ2-1; TRBD2 agrees at 9 bases. The germline gives CDR1 DFQATT, CDR2 SNEGSKA (reference sequence). The CDR3 has 11 amino acids. The trim removed 8 bases at V and 10 bases at J, leaving 6 bases unmatched. As DNA, the CDR3 is TGCAGTCCCCTAGCGGGATTAGAGCAGTTCTTC. Protein product: CSPLAGLEQFF.

The chain uses TRBV18 and TRBJ2-1; D unresolved. CDR1 and CDR2 (germline): KGHSH, LQKENI. The CDR3 has 14 amino acids. V lost 2 bases, J lost 15 bases, and 20 bases lay in between. The CDR3 loop is CASSPTIMNTEAFF. CDR3 coding DNA: TGTGCCAGCTCACCAACAATCATGAACACTGAAGCGTTCTTC.

The chain employs TRBV29-1 and TRBJ1-5, with TRBD1 matching 7 bases. V lost 6 bases and J lost 6; bases outside the gene matches: 8. Looked up from germline, CDR1 is SQVTM and CDR2 is ANQGSEA. The CDR3 loop spans 13 amino acids. Written as DNA, the CDR3 is TGCAGCGTACGGACAGGAGAAAGTCAGCCCCAGCATTTT. Encoded protein: CSVRTGESQPQHF.

The V gene is TRBV11-2, the J gene TRBJ1-2, with D maybe TRBD1 (6 bases). This CDR3 comprises 15 residues. CDR1 is SGHAT, CDR2 FQNNGV, per germline. V was trimmed by 5 bases and J by 8 bases, leaving 21 bases between them. CDR3 nucleotide sequence: TGTGCCAGCAGCCCCCGGGACACACGTAGGACGGGCTACACCTTC. It yields the protein CASSPRDTRRTGYTF.

The chain joins TRBV29-1 to TRBJ2-1; 10 bases line up with TRBD2. The germline V gene encodes CDR1 SQVTM and CDR2 ANQGSEA. The ends lost 4 bases at V and 8 bases at J; junction bases unmatched: 14. The CDR3 extends over 16 amino acids. CDR3 coding DNA: TGCAGCGTTGCGGTAATACTAGCGGGAAAATTGGATGAGCAGTTCTTC. Amino acids: CSVAVILAGKLDEQFF.

V usage is TRBV7-3 and J usage is TRBJ1-1; 9 bases agree with TRBD1. This CDR3 has 14 amino acids. Germline CDR1 is SGHTA and CDR2 is FQGTGA. After removal of 5 bases from V and 6 bases from J, the junction contained 7 bases not matched to a gene. CDR3: CASSPTGQGSEAFF. The CDR3 nucleotides read TGTGCCAGCAGCCCGACGGGACAGGGATCTGAAGCTTTCTTT.

The J gene is TRBJ2-3, the V gene TRBV4-1; D perhaps matches TRBD2 (6 bases). Between the trimmed V and J ends, which lost 6 bases and 1 base, there was a span of 23 bases. CDR1 and CDR2 from the germline V gene are MGHRA and YSYEKL. This CDR3 has 18 residues. CDR3: CASSLHFVGSGGTDTQYF. In DNA form, the CDR3 reads TGCGCCAGCAGTCTACACTTCGTTGGTAGCGGAGGCACAGATACGCAGTATTTT.

V and J are TRBV11-2 and TRBJ2-1; D might be TRBD1 or TRBD2, each matching 5 bases. V was clipped by 6 bases and J by 10 bases, with 10 bases between them. The CDR3 is made up of 11 amino acids. Germline CDR1 SGHAT, CDR2 FQNNGV. CDR3 loop: CASRRDAEQFF. The CDR3 coding sequence is TGTGCCAGCAGGAGGGACGCCGAGCAGTTCTTC.

This clonotype was seen only a few times. The chain combines TRBV7-8 with TRBJ2-3; D call uncertain. Trimming removed 7 bases at V and 5 bases at J, with 13 bases between. In germline, CDR1 is SGHVS, CDR2 FQNEAQ. This CDR3 region has 13 residues. The CDR3 region is CASTSDRLDTQYF. The DNA for the CDR3 is TGTGCCAGCACCTCAGACCGCCTAGATACGCAGTATTTT. The full variable domain, rest sourced from reference TRBV7-8 and TRBJ2-3, is GAGVSQSPRYKVAKRGQDVALRCDPISGHVSLFWYQQALGQGPEFLTYFQNEAQLDKSGLPSDRFFAERPEGSVSTLKIQRTQQEDSAVYLCASTSDRLDTQYFGPGTRLTVL.

CDR3 sequence: CSAREEGRGVNEQFF. The DNA of the CDR3 is TGCAGTGCTAGAGAAGAGGGCCGGGGGGTCAATGAGCAGTTCTTC. The chain couples TRBV20-1 to TRBJ2-1; 7 nucleotides align to TRBD2. The CDR3 has 15 amino acids. CDR1 DFQATT and CDR2 SNEGSKA come from the germline V gene (reference sequence). The ends lost 0 bases at V and 6 bases at J; junction bases unmatched: 8.

In its sample, this clonotype was seen a few times. This chain joins TRBV7-9 and TRBJ2-1; 8 bases line up with TRBD1. The CDR3 runs to 17 residues. The germline gives CDR1 SEHNR, CDR2 FQNEAQ (reference sequence). V trimming: 3 bases; J trimming: 6 bases; junction bases outside the gene matches: 13. DNA of the CDR3: TGTGCCAGCAGCTTCGACAGGGGCCGTTCTACTTTCAATGAGCAGTTCTTC. Residues: CASSFDRGRSTFNEQFF.

The chain uses TRBV24-1 and TRBJ2-3, with TRBD2 matching over 7 bases. The germline V gene encodes CDR1 KGHDR and CDR2 SFDVKD. CDR3 length equals 15 residues. J gave up 4 bases and V 0 bases, and 3 bases lay outside the gene matches. CDR3: CATSDLSGGPDTQYF. The CDR3 DNA sequence: TGTGCCACCAGTGATTTGTCGGGGGGTCCAGATACGCAGTATTTT.

This clonotype has a handful of counts. The chain links TRBV15 to TRBJ2-1; D unresolved. The CDR3 covers 16 residues. The germline CDR1 and CDR2 sequences are LNHNV and YYDKDF (reference sequence). The V gene lost 0 bases and the J gene lost 0 bases, with 9 bases spanning the gap. The CDR3 bases are TGTGCCACCAGCAGAGATCCAGCCGGCTCCTACAATGAGCAGTTCTTC. This sequence encodes CATSRDPAGSYNEQFF.

This clonotype turned up a few times. The chain joins TRBV6-5 to TRBJ2-6; D gene uncertain. The V end was cut by 0 bases, the J end by 4 bases, with 13 bases between. The CDR3 totals 17 residues. The germline V gene has CDR1 MNHEY and CDR2 SVGAGI. CDR3 coding DNA: TGTGCCAGCAGTTACTCCAGGACGAGCTTGGGGGCCAACGTCCTGACTTTC. As protein: CASSYSRTSLGANVLTF.

V gene TRBV7-2 combines with J gene TRBJ2-3; no clear D gene. In germline, CDR1 is SGHTA, CDR2 FQGNSA. This CDR3 is built from 15 residues. V was cut by 5 bases and J by 2 bases, with 14 bases left in between. CDR3 amino acids: CASSKSGIVTDTQYF. The CDR3 nucleotides are TGTGCCAGCAGCAAGAGTGGAATAGTCACAGATACGCAGTATTTT.

CDR3 amino acids: CASSRPGRTSGSWVDTQYF. The CDR3 DNA sequence: TGTGCCAGCAGCCGCCCCGGGAGGACTAGCGGGAGTTGGGTAGATACGCAGTATTTT. The chain joins TRBV3-1 to TRBJ2-3, with 13 bases matching TRBD2. This CDR3 has 19 residues. V shed 4 bases, J shed 5 bases, and the junction held 15 bases outside the gene matches. Germline V gene lookup returns CDR1 LGHDT and CDR2 YNNKEL (reference sequence).

V usage is TRBV20-1 and J usage is TRBJ2-3, with unresolved D. CDR3 size: 15 residues. Looked up from germline, CDR1 is DFQATT and CDR2 is SNEGSKA (reference sequence). V lost 7 bases and J lost 0, with 17 bases in between. The CDR3 DNA is TGCAGTGTTGTGCCTGTTCAGTTTAGCACAGATACGCAGTATTTT. It encodes CSVVPVQFSTDTQYF.